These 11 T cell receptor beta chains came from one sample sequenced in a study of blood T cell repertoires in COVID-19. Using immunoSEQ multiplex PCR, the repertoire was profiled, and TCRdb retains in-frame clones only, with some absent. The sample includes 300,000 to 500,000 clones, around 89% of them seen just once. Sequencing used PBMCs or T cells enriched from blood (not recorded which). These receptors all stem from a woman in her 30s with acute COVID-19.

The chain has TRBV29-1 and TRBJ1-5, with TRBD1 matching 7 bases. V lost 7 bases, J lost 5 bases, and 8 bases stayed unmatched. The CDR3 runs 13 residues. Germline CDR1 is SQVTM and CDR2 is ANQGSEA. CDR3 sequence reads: CSASYRGDQPQHF. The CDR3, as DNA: TGCAGCGCCAGCTACAGGGGAGATCAGCCCCAGCATTTT.

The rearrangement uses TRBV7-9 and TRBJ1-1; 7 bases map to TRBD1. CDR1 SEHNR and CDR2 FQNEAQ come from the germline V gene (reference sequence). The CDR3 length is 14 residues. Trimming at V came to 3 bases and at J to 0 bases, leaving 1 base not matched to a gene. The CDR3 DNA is TGTGCCAGCAGCTTGGGACAGATGAACACTGAAGCTTTCTTT. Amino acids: CASSLGQMNTEAFF.

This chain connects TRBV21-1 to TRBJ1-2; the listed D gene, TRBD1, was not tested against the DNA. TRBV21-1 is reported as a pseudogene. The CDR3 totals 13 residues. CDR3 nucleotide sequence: TGTGCCAGCCGAATACGGACAGGGGTCGGCTACACCTTC. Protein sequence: CASRIRTGVGYTF.

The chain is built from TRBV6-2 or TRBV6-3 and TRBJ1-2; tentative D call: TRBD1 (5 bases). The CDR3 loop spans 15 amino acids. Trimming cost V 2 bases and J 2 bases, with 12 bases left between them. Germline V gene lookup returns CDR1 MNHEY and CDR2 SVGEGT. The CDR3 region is CASSYATTANYGYTF. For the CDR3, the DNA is TGTGCCAGCAGTTACGCTACGACAGCCAACTATGGCTACACCTTC.

DNA for the CDR3: TGTGCCTGGGGTACAGGCCAACCAGGCACAGATACGCAGTATTTT. As protein: CAWGTGQPGTDTQYF. The V and J genes are TRBV30 and TRBJ2-3; TRBD1 is a possible D gene (5 bases). This CDR3 contains 15 residues. Germline V CDR1 and CDR2: GTSNPN, SVGIG (reference sequence). Trimming pared 5 bases from V and 1 base from J, leaving 16 bases between.

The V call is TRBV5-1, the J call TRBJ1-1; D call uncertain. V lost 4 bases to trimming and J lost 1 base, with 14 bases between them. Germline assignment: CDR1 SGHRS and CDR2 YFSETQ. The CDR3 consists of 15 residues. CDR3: CASSPVSGENTEAFF. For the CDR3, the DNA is TGCGCCAGCAGCCCCGTTAGCGGCGAGAACACTGAAGCTTTCTTT.

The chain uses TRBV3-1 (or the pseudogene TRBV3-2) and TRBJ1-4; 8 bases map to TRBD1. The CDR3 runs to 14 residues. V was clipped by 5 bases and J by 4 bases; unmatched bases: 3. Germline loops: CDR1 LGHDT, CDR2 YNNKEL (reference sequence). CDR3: CASSKTGVNEKLFF. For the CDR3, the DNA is TGTGCCAGCAGCAAGACAGGGGTTAATGAAAAACTGTTTTTT.

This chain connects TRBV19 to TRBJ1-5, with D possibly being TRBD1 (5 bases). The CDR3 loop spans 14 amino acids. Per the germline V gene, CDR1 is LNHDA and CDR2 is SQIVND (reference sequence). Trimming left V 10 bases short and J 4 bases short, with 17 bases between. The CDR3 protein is CATSPVGGNQPQHF. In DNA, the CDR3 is TGTGCCACCTCCCCGGTGGGGGGAAATCAGCCCCAGCATTTT.

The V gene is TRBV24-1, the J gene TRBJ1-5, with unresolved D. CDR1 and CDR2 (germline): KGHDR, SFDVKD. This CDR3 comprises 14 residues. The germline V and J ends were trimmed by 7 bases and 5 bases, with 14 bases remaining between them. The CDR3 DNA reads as TGTGCCACCAGCCATCGGGATACGGATCAGCCCCAGCATTTT. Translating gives CATSHRDTDQPQHF.

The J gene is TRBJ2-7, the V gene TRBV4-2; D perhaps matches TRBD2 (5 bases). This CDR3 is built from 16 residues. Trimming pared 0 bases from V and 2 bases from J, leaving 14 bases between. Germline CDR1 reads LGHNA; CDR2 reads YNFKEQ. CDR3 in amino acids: CASSQDVRTFTYEQYF. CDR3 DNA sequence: TGTGCCAGCAGCCAAGACGTCCGGACTTTCACCTACGAGCAGTACTTC.

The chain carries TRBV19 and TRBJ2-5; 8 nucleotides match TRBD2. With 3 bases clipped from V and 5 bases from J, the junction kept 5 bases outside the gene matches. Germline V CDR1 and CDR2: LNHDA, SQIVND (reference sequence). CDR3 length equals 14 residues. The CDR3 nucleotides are TGTGCCAGTAGTATCCGGGAGGGGGTTGAGACCCAGTACTTC. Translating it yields CASSIREGVETQYF.